This T cell receptor beta chain was sequenced for a study of CD8+ T cells in alopecia areata. Whole-study findings and limits: Scalp specimens additionally yield sequences from normal skin's resident alphabeta T cells.

The authors extracted RNA and reverse transcribed it into cDNA as the sequencing template. TCRdb keeps only in-frame clones here, not all; method: immunoSEQ multiplex PCR. The data contain 150,000 to 200,000 clones, around 54% of them seen just once; the ten biggest clones take up around 5%. On this clone itself: Its target is unknown.

Germline V gene data show CDR1 as MGHRA and CDR2 as YSYEKL. The CDR3 covers 14 residues. V was clipped by 1 base and J by 1 base, with 4 bases between them. Starting from PBMCs, sorting isolated CD4+ and CD8+ T cells. The genes are TRBV4-1 and TRBJ2-2; D unresolved. The sequencing input was CD4+ T cells sorted from blood. This clonotype originated in a human donor in good health. The CDR3 nucleotides are TGCGCCAGCAGCCAAGGACAGAACACCGGGGAGCTGTTTTTT. Translated: CASSQGQNTGELFF.